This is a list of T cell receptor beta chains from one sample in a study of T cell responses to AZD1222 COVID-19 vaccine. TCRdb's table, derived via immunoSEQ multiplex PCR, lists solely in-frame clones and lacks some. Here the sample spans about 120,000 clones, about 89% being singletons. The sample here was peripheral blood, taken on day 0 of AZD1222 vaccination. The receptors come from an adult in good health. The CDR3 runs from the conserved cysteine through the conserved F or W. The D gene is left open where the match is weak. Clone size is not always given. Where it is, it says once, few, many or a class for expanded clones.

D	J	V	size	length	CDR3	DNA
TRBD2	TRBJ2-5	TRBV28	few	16	CASSLMVAGHQETQYF	TGTGCCAGCAGTTTAATGGTAGCGGGTCACCAAGAGACCCAGTACTTC
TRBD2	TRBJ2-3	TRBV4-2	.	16	CASSQDGTSVWDTQYF	TGTGCCAGCAGCCAAGACGGGACTAGCGTTTGGGATACGCAGTATTTT
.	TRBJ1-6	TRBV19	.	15	CASSIEGRRMAPLHF	TGTGCCAGTAGTATAGAAGGGAGAAGAATGGCACCCCTCCACTTT
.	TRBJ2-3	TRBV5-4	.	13	CASSSEDQDTQYF	TGTGCCAGCAGCTCCGAGGATCAAGATACGCAGTATTTT
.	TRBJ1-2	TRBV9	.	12	CASRLPSRGYTF	TGTGCCAGCAGACTGCCAAGTCGTGGCTACACCTTC
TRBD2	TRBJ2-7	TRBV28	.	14	CASSLSSGSSRQYF	TGTGCCAGCAGTTTAAGTAGCGGGAGTAGTCGGCAGTACTTC
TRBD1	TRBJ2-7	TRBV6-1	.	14	CASSETGGWDEQYF	TGTGCCAGCAGTGAAACAGGGGGCTGGGACGAGCAGTACTTC
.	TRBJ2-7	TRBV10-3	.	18	CAISEPIPGSLKGYEQYF	TGTGCCATCAGTGAGCCTATCCCTGGGAGCTTAAAGGGATACGAGCAGTACTTC
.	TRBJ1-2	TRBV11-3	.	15	CASSLGRGANYGYTF	TGTGCCAGCAGCTTAGGCCGGGGAGCTAACTATGGCTACACCTTC
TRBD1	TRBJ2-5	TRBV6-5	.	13	CASTRDRQETQYF	TGTGCCAGCACCCGGGACAGACAAGAGACCCAGTACTTC
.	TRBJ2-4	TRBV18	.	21	CASSPEVGGPFEWLAKNIQYF	TGTGCCAGCTCACCGGAGGTCGGGGGGCCCTTTGAATGGTTAGCCAAAAACATTCAGTACTTC
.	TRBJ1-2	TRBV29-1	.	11	CSAGWNDGYTF	TGCAGCGCTGGGTGGAACGACGGCTACACCTTC
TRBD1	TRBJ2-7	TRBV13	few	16	CASSPLPWDRSYEQYF	TGTGCCAGCAGCCCCCTACCCTGGGACAGATCCTACGAGCAGTACTTC
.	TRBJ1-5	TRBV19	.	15	CASSISGPSNQPQHF	TGTGCCAGTAGTATCTCGGGCCCTAGCAATCAGCCCCAGCATTTT
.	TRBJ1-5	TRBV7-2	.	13	CASSFFITQPQHF	TGTGCCAGCAGCTTTTTTATCACTCAGCCCCAGCATTTT
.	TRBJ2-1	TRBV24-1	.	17	CATSDASGKGAYNEQFF	TGTGCCACCAGTGATGCAAGTGGGAAGGGTGCCTACAATGAGCAGTTCTTC